This T cell receptor beta chain is from a study of Tregs in tolerant kidney transplant recipients. Overall study results and limits: Activated donor B cell expansion appeared to reveal the most relevant donor-specific TCRbeta repertoire.

Thawed PBMCs were FACS-sorted into unstimulated CD4+CD25+CD127- regulatory T cells, CD4+CD25- non-regulatory cells, CD4 and CD8 cells. V was pared by 4 bases and J by 6 bases, with 15 bases between. Germline lookup yields CDR1 SQVTM and CDR2 ANQGSEA. The CDR3 is 13 amino acids. With respect to this clone: The target antigen is unknown.

Profiling relied on immunoSEQ multiplex PCR, and the TCRdb table lists in-frame clones only, not all of them. The table shows roughly 66,000 clones, with roughly 90% occurring only once. Source: CD8+ T cells from blood, taken before the transplant. The source is a human donor who received a combined kidney and bone marrow transplant. This chain joins TRBV29-1 and TRBJ1-2; tentative D call: TRBD1 (5 bases). Written as DNA, the CDR3 is TGCAGCGTTGTGGGGGGAACTAATCATGGCTACACCTTC. Translating it yields CSVVGGTNHGYTF.